This T cell receptor (beta chain) was obtained from a study of shared clonotypes between healthy human individuals. For the study at large: Per donor, three plates held CD4 naive cells, three held CD4 memory, two held CD8 naive and one held CD8 memory.

Overall study results and limits: Against clonotypes common to all four donors, non-shared ones had lower generation probabilities. Sample collection involved blood only; tissue repertoires are likely different. The study's rarefaction showed incomplete sorted-subset sequencing despite large depth.

A note on this clone: Its antigen remains unidentified.

The assay was immunoSEQ multiplex PCR, and TCRdb's table has in-frame clones only and misses some. The repertoire holds about 660,000 clones, with approximately 74% as singletons. This TCR was recovered from a woman in her thirties in good health. The specimen sequenced was memory CD4+ T cells sorted from blood. Subset denoted: CD45RA-negative fraction.

This CDR3 reads CSVSKWWTGTSGTNQETQYF. The DNA of the CDR3 is TGCAGCGTCTCGAAGTGGTGGACCGGGACTAGCGGAACCAACCAAGAGACCCAGTACTTC. The chain has TRBV29-1 and TRBJ2-5; the match to TRBD2 covers 11 bases. This CDR3 is 20 amino acids long. The germline V gene encodes CDR1 SQVTM and CDR2 ANQGSEA. Trimming removed 6 bases from V and 0 bases from J; junction bases left unmatched: 21.